The 12 T cell receptor beta chains given below trace back to one sample, sequenced in a study of T cell repertoires in cytomegalovirus infection. MiXCR was run by TCRdb on the reads, yielding one entry per CDR3 protein. The sample contains 120,000 to 150,000 distinct CDR3 sequences, about 6.5% of which appear only once. The sample consisted of PBMCs. These receptors all stem from a human donor in good health (CMV status not recorded). Some clones in this sample may be carry-over from other donors' samples.

The chain recombines TRBV5-1 with TRBJ2-1; 9 positions agree with TRBD1. The junction had 15 bases not matched to a gene; V was cut back by 5 bases and J by 6 bases. The CDR3 runs to 17 residues. From germline, CDR1 is SGHRS and CDR2 YFSETQ. CDR3 nucleotide sequence: TGCGCCAGCAGACAAGGGACAGGGTTTGGGCGTTTCAATGAGCAGTTCTTC. It codes for CASRQGTGFGRFNEQFF.

V is TRBV5-1 and J is TRBJ1-1, with a weak D call TRBD1 (6 bases). The germline V gene has CDR1 SGHRS and CDR2 YFSETQ. The CDR3 totals 15 residues. V lost 4 bases and J lost 4, with 17 bases in between. CDR3 protein: CASSALQGGGTEAFF. In nucleotides, the CDR3 is TGCGCCAGCAGCGCACTACAGGGCGGCGGCACTGAAGCTTTCTTT.

This clonotype was observed at least ten times. This rearrangement joins TRBV7-2 to TRBJ2-7; TRBD2 matches at 11 bases. CDR3 length equals 15 residues. Germline V gene data show CDR1 as SGHTA and CDR2 as FQGNSA. With 4 bases clipped from V and 7 bases from J, the junction kept 9 bases outside the gene matches. The CDR3 spells CASSWVSGGAREQYF. The DNA of the CDR3 is TGTGCCAGCAGCTGGGTTAGCGGGGGGGCACGGGAGCAGTACTTC.

In its sample, this clonotype was seen many times. The rearrangement links TRBV12-3 or TRBV12-4 to TRBJ1-2, with 10 nucleotides matching TRBD1. The CDR3 extends over 15 amino acids. The J segment lost 4 bases and the V segment lost 6 bases, leaving 8 bases of the junction unmatched. The CDR3 DNA sequence: TGTGCCAGCAGCCCGACAGGGGGCGGCGGCTATGGCTACACCTTC. Protein: CASSPTGGGGYGYTF.

This clonotype was recorded many times. The chain uses TRBV7-2 and TRBJ2-1; tentative D call: TRBD2 (6 bases). Germline CDR1 reads SGHTA; CDR2 reads FQGNSA. V lost 0 bases and J lost 2, with 11 bases in between. The CDR3 runs to 16 residues. CDR3 sequence: CASSLAEGLPYNEQFF. The CDR3 DNA reads as TGTGCCAGCAGCTTAGCAGAGGGACTCCCCTACAATGAGCAGTTCTTC.

This clonotype was picked up many times. V and J are TRBV14 and TRBJ2-7; TRBD1 matches 7 bases. CDR1 is SGHDN and CDR2 is FVKESK in the germline V gene. Trimming at V came to 5 bases and at J to 6 bases, leaving 7 bases not matched to a gene. The CDR3 consists of 13 residues. CDR3 sequence: CASSVGQATEQYF. CDR3 coding DNA: TGTGCCAGCAGCGTCGGACAGGCTACCGAGCAGTACTTC.

This clonotype appeared many times. This chain uses TRBV7-3 with TRBJ2-5; a possible D gene is TRBD2 (6 bases). Germline lookup yields CDR1 SGHTA and CDR2 FQGTGA. The CDR3 consists of 13 residues. The V and J ends lost 6 bases and 5 bases respectively, with 13 bases between them. The CDR3 DNA reads TGTGCCAGCAGTACAGGTGGGGGGGAGACCCAGTACTTC. Its translation: CASSTGGGETQYF.

Here the CDR3 DNA reads TGTGCCAGCAGCCAAGAGCCCCGGACAGGATTGGGCTATGGCTACACCTTC. Its translation is CASSQEPRTGLGYGYTF. This chain uses TRBV4-2 with TRBJ1-2; 7 bases fit TRBD1. Germline assignment: CDR1 LGHNA and CDR2 YNFKEQ. This CDR3 comprises 17 residues. The V gene end was trimmed by 0 bases and the J gene end by 4 bases; junction bases not matched to a gene: 11.

The chain has TRBV19 and TRBJ2-5, with 7 bases lining up with TRBD2. V trimming: 11 bases; J trimming: 5 bases; junction bases outside the gene matches: 8. CDR1 LNHDA and CDR2 SQIVND come from the germline V gene (reference sequence). This CDR3 has 12 residues. The CDR3 nucleotides are TGTGCCGCGGGGGTCCGCGGTGAGACCCAGTACTTC. Translated: CAAGVRGETQYF.

This clonotype has just a few counts. The rearrangement uses TRBV5-1 and TRBJ2-1, with a weak D call TRBD1 (6 bases). V shed 4 bases and J shed 6 bases, with 11 bases lying between them. The CDR3 length is 13 residues. Per germline, CDR1 SGHRS and CDR2 YFSETQ. CDR3 amino acids: CASSLTGSNEQFF. CDR3 nucleotide sequence: TGCGCCAGCAGCCTAACAGGGTCCAATGAGCAGTTCTTC.

In this sample, this clonotype turned up many times. J is TRBJ1-1 and V is TRBV12-3 or TRBV12-4; a weak D match, TRBD1 (6 bases). This CDR3 has 14 amino acids. V dropped 4 bases and J dropped 1 base, with 10 bases sitting between them. The CDR3 coding sequence is TGTGCCAGCAGTTCGGGGGCGGCGAACACTGAAGCTTTCTTT. Translating it yields CASSSGAANTEAFF.

This clonotype occurred many times. The V call is TRBV28, the J call TRBJ1-1, with D unclear. Per the germline V gene, CDR1 is MDHEN and CDR2 is SYDVKM. This CDR3 contains 14 residues. V lost 6 bases to trimming and J lost 1 base, with 12 bases between them. The CDR3 DNA is TGTGCCAGCAGCCGACGGACCGGGAACACTGAAGCTTTCTTT. Amino acid sequence: CASSRRTGNTEAFF.